Below are 13 T cell receptor beta chains sequenced from a single sample in a study of shared clonotypes between healthy human individuals. Terminally differentiated effector memory CD45RA+ cells were excluded from the naive CD8 cells, which were CD45RO-negative and positively selected for CCR7. The table came from immunoSEQ multiplex PCR; TCRdb's copy has only in-frame clones and leaves some out. The table lists around 700,000 clones, 92% of them singletons, with 24% in the top ten. The specimen was naive CD8+ T cells sorted from blood. The receptors were sampled from a man aged 30 to 45 in good health.

This clone appeared a single time. In the same sample, other DNA sequences code for this CDR3. The chain uses TRBV7-9 and TRBJ2-7; a weak D match, TRBD1 (6 bases). The length of the CDR3 is 14 residues. The ends were cut back, 4 bases at V and 4 bases at J, with 14 bases in the middle. The germline V gene encodes CDR1 SEHNR and CDR2 FQNEAQ (reference sequence). CDR3: CASSSTGTSYEQYF. The DNA for the CDR3 is TGTGCCAGCAGCTCCACCGGGACAAGTTACGAGCAGTACTTC.

This clone occurred once. The chain joins TRBV4-1 to TRBJ1-2; a weak D match, TRBD1 (6 bases). The germline V gene encodes CDR1 MGHRA and CDR2 YSYEKL. The V gene lost 1 base and the J gene lost 6 bases, with 18 bases spanning the gap. CDR3 length: 16 amino acids. The CDR3: CASSQAPSTGGNGYTF. For the CDR3, the DNA is TGCGCCAGCAGCCAAGCCCCATCGACAGGAGGGAATGGCTACACCTTC.

CDR3 sequence: CASSHESDVASSNQPQHF. The CDR3 bases are TGTGCCAGCAGTCACGAAAGCGATGTGGCGTCGAGCAATCAGCCCCAGCATTTT. V and J are TRBV2 and TRBJ1-5, with no clear D. This CDR3 is built from 18 residues. V was pared by 5 bases and J by 1 base, with 21 bases between. Germline loops: CDR1 SNHLY, CDR2 FYNNEI.

The rearrangement joins TRBV7-8 to TRBJ2-3; D unclear. The CDR3 loop spans 13 amino acids. CDR1 and CDR2 from the germline V gene are SGHVS and FQNEAQ. Trimming took off 6 bases at V and 4 bases at J, with 11 bases between the two ends. The DNA of the CDR3 is TGTGCCAGCAGGTCCGCTGGCGCAGATACGCAGTATTTT. Protein product: CASRSAGADTQYF.

Notes on this clone: Other DNA sequences in the sample encode the same CDR3. The gene calls are TRBV15 and TRBJ2-6; D is unclear. V lost 0 bases and J 2 bases, leaving 5 bases between the germline ends. CDR3 length: 15 amino acids. Germline values: CDR1 LNHNV, CDR2 YYDKDF (reference sequence). CDR3 sequence reads: CATSRDRAGANVLTF. CDR3 DNA sequence: TGTGCCACCAGCAGAGATCGGGCTGGGGCCAACGTCCTGACTTTC.

V usage is TRBV10-3 and J usage is TRBJ2-7, with 8 bases fitting TRBD2. This CDR3 comprises 13 residues. After removal of 3 bases from V and 6 bases from J, the junction contained 4 bases not matched to a gene. Germline V gives CDR1 ENHRY, CDR2 SYGVKD. CDR3 DNA: TGTGCCATCAGTGATCGGCTAGCGGGCGAGCAGTACTTC. This gives the protein CAISDRLAGEQYF.

This chain connects TRBV7-3 to TRBJ2-3; D gene unclear. Per germline, CDR1 SGHTA and CDR2 FQGTGA. V shed 1 base and J shed 5 bases, with 7 bases lying between them. The length of the CDR3 is 13 residues. The CDR3 loop reads CASSLIEEDTQYF. The DNA of the CDR3 is TGTGCCAGCAGCTTAATCGAGGAAGATACGCAGTATTTT.

The V gene is TRBV5-1, the J gene TRBJ2-2, with no clear D. This CDR3 is built from 12 residues. V gave up 1 base and J gave up 8 bases, with 6 bases separating them. Germline assignment: CDR1 SGHRS and CDR2 YFSETQ. The chain's CDR3 is CASSLSLGELFF. The CDR3 DNA reads as TGCGCCAGCAGCTTGTCGTTAGGGGAGCTGTTTTTT.

The chain joins TRBV7-2 to TRBJ2-3; D possibly corresponds to TRBD2 (5 bases). Germline assignment: CDR1 SGHTA and CDR2 FQGNSA. V lost 5 bases and J 2 bases, leaving 17 bases between the germline ends. The CDR3 runs 16 residues. CDR3 sequence: CASSPLSEETTDTQYF. For the CDR3, the DNA is TGTGCCAGCAGCCCCCTTTCGGAGGAGACCACAGATACGCAGTATTTT.

The V call is TRBV7-3, the J call TRBJ2-1, with D maybe TRBD1 (5 bases). This CDR3 spans 15 amino acids. V was cut by 0 bases and J by 5 bases, with 11 bases left in between. Germline V CDR1 and CDR2: SGHTA, FQGTGA. The CDR3 nucleotides are TGTGCCAGCAGCTTAACAGGGGTTACTGACAATGAGCAGTTCTTC. This codes for CASSLTGVTDNEQFF.

V gene TRBV19 combines with J gene TRBJ2-7; D is possibly TRBD1 (5 bases). CDR1 is LNHDA and CDR2 is SQIVND in the germline V gene (reference sequence). Between the trimmed V and J ends, which lost 3 bases and 4 bases, there was a span of 13 bases. This CDR3 comprises 14 residues. As DNA, the CDR3 is TGTGCCAGTAGTATTACGTCAGGGTGGTACGAGCAGTACTTC. Translating gives CASSITSGWYEQYF.

The V and J genes are TRBV4-1 and TRBJ2-2, with 7 positions matching TRBD2. V lost 4 bases and J lost 0; bases outside the gene matches: 8. In germline, CDR1 is MGHRA, CDR2 YSYEKL. This CDR3 comprises 17 residues. The CDR3 loop is CASSPSQGLANTGELFF. As DNA, the CDR3 is TGCGCCAGCAGCCCATCCCAAGGACTAGCGAACACCGGGGAGCTGTTTTTT.

J is TRBJ2-1 and V is TRBV2, with D possibly TRBD2 on 6 matching bases. The CDR3 extends over 14 amino acids. Per germline, CDR1 SNHLY and CDR2 FYNNEI. V was pared by 6 bases and J by 3 bases, with 12 bases between. As DNA, the CDR3 is TGTGCCAGCAGGTCCGCGGGGCTCTACAATGAGCAGTTCTTC. It translates to CASRSAGLYNEQFF.